This T cell receptor beta chain derives from a study of blood T cell repertoires in COVID-19. As for this clone: Different DNA sequences within this sample yield the same CDR3.

TCRdb's table, derived via immunoSEQ multiplex PCR, lists solely in-frame clones and lacks some. The data contain over 250,000 clones, 87% of them seen just once; the ten biggest clones take up roughly 1.6%. Germline assignment: CDR1 MNHNY and CDR2 SVGAGI (reference sequence). V lost 4 bases, J lost 4 bases, and 10 bases lay in between. This CDR3 contains 13 residues. The V gene is TRBV6-6, the J gene TRBJ1-1; D possibly corresponds to TRBD1 (6 bases). The receptor was derived from a woman in her thirties or forties who had recovered from COVID-19. What was sequenced was peripheral blood. This chain's CDR3 is CASSSQGGTEAFF. The DNA for the CDR3 is TGTGCCAGCAGTTCACAGGGCGGCACTGAAGCTTTCTTT.